Detailed here is one T cell receptor beta chain. The antigen remains unidentified. Sequencing relied on a cDNA template that was reverse transcribed from extracted RNA. Clones were sequenced by immunoSEQ multiplex PCR, and TCRdb holds only the in-frame ones, with some missing. The sample records about 40,000 clones, over 85% being singletons. Indicated treatment: oral pan-JAK inhibitor, 5-10 mg twice daily. This CDR3 region has 8 residues. Germline values: CDR1 DFQATT, CDR2 SNEGSKA (reference sequence). Trimming shortened V by 6 bases and J by 8 bases, and 4 bases separated the two germline ends. The data belong to a study of CD8+ T cells in alopecia areata. Study as a whole: Tofacitinib continued for 6 to 18 months and was then withheld for 6 months.

Findings and caveats of the study: Tissue-resident alphabeta T cells belonging to normal skin likewise get sequenced within scalp specimens. Mouse data revealed clearer TCR sharing than patient data did, a gap possibly tied to HLA.

The TCR sequence derives from a human donor with alopecia areata. The chain links TRBV20-1 to TRBJ1-2; D is ambiguous. The sequencing here drew on CD8+ T cells sorted from blood, taken at week 24, from a patient treated with tofacitinib. CDR3 protein: CSAGGYTF. DNA of the CDR3: TGCAGTGCGGGAGGCTACACCTTC.